This passage covers 6 T cell receptor beta chains from one sample sequenced in a study of cytomegalovirus exposure and HLA in healthy donors. The PCR contained 60 Vbeta and 13 Jbeta primers. Libraries were prepared by immunoSEQ multiplex PCR; TCRdb keeps only in-frame clonotypes and omits some of them. The top ten hold 1.2% of the sample, which has 110,000 to 150,000 clones, around 85% seen once. The source material was PBMCs. The source of these receptors is a female donor in good health and CMV-seronegative.

This clone was picked up one time. V and J are TRBV29-1 and TRBJ1-1; D is uncertain. Between the trimmed V and J ends, which lost 1 base and 1 base, there was a span of 13 bases. Per the germline V gene, CDR1 is SQVTM and CDR2 is ANQGSEA. The CDR3 sequence is 15 residues long. The CDR3 protein is CSVEGALRPNTEAFF. CDR3 DNA sequence: TGCAGCGTTGAAGGGGCCTTACGGCCGAACACTGAAGCTTTCTTT.

The CDR3 reads CASRRGGSNQPQHF. Here the CDR3 DNA reads TGTGCCAGCAGGCGGGGGGGCAGCAATCAGCCCCAGCATTTT. This chain joins TRBV6-5 and TRBJ1-5; TRBD1 might be the D (6 bases). V was cut by 6 bases and J by 1 base, with 10 bases left in between. The CDR3 is made up of 14 amino acids. Germline V gene lookup returns CDR1 MNHEY and CDR2 SVGAGI.

The chain couples TRBV4-1 to TRBJ2-3; 10 bases map to TRBD2. V lost 4 bases and J lost 0; bases outside the gene matches: 7. Germline CDR1 and CDR2: MGHRA and YSYEKL. This CDR3 is built from 17 residues. The CDR3 DNA reads as TGCGCCAGCAGCCCCGGACTAGCGGCCTCTAGCACAGATACGCAGTATTTT. It encodes CASSPGLAASSTDTQYF.

The chain uses TRBV6-5 and TRBJ1-1, with a possible D match to TRBD1 (6 bases). The CDR3 sequence is 14 residues long. With 6 bases removed from V and 2 bases from J, the gap between germline ends came to 13 bases. The germline CDR1 and CDR2 sequences are MNHEY and SVGAGI. CDR3 region: CASSLQQGNTEAFF. The CDR3 DNA reads TGTGCCAGCAGCCTCCAACAGGGAAACACTGAAGCTTTCTTT.

V gene TRBV9 combines with J gene TRBJ2-1, with TRBD2 identical over 16 bases. CDR1 is SGDLS and CDR2 is YYNGEE in the germline V gene. The ends lost 4 bases at V and 1 base at J; junction bases unmatched: 11. The CDR3 covers 20 residues. CDR3 loop: CASSSLWGTSGRGSYNEQFF. For the CDR3, the DNA is TGTGCCAGCAGCTCCCTCTGGGGGACTAGCGGGAGGGGGTCCTACAATGAGCAGTTCTTC.

J is TRBJ2-5 and V is TRBV11-2; 8 nucleotides agree with TRBD1. There are 15 residues in the CDR3. Germline lookup yields CDR1 SGHAT and CDR2 FQNNGV. Losses at the gene ends were 5 bases for V and 3 bases for J; bases not matched to a gene: 8. The CDR3 bases are TGTGCCAGCAGCGACCGGGACAGGAGAGAAGAGACCCAGTACTTC. This sequence encodes CASSDRDRREETQYF.